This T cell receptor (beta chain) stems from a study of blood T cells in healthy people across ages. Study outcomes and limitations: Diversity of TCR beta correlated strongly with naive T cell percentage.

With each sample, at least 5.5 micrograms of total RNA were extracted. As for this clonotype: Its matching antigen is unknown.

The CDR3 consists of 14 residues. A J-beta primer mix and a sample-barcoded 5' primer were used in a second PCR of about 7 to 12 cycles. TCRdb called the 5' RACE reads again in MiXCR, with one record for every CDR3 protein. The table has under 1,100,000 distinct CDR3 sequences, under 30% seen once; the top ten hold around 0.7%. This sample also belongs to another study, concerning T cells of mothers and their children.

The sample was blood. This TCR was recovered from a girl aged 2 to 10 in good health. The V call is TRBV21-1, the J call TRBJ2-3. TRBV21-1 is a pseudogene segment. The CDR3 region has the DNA TGTGCCAGCAGCCAACGGAGCACCACAGATACGCAGTATTTT. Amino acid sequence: CASSQRSTTDTQYF.